This T cell receptor (beta chain) is drawn from a study of cytomegalovirus exposure and HLA in healthy donors. Background on the study: Roughly 180 million T cells yielded about 120 million unique TCR beta sequences, as an earlier analysis found.

Study findings and constraints: According to a later analysis, most TCR beta chains associated with CMV appeared HLA-restricted. Most TCR sequences proved rare, with some public TCRs found in many donors.

The V gene's germline CDR1 is SGHNT and CDR2 YENEEA. The CDR3 loop spans 15 amino acids. Trimming stripped 3 bases from V and 0 bases from J, with 12 bases between. This clone was observed a single time. What it binds is not known. A multiplex PCR was run with 60 Vbeta primers and 13 Jbeta primers. Method: immunoSEQ multiplex PCR; TCRdb's copy keeps in-frame clones and lacks some. The sample has 180,000 or so clones; roughly 80% are singletons. Sampled while nominally healthy, donors likely had unrecorded immune exposures. The chain links TRBV11-3 to TRBJ2-7; no clear D gene. The receptor was isolated from a woman between 18 and 29 years old in good health and CMV-seronegative. Sequenced material: PBMCs. CDR3 region: CASSFRSVSSYEQYF. Written as DNA, the CDR3 is TGTGCCAGCAGCTTCCGTTCGGTTAGCTCCTACGAGCAGTACTTC.